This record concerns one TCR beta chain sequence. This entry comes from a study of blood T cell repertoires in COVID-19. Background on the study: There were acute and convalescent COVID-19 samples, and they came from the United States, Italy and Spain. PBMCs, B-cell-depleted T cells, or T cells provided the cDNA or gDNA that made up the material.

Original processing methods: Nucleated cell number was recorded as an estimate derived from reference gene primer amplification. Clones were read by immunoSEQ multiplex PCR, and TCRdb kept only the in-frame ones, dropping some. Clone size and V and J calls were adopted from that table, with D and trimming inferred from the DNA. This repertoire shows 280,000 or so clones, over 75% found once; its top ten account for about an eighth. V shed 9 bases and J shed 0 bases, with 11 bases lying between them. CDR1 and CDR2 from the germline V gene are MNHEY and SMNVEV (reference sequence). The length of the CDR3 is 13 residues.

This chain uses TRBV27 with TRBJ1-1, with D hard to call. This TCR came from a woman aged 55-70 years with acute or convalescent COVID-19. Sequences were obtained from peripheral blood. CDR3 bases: TGTGCCAGTCACAGAGAGATGAACACTGAAGCTTTCTTT. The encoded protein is CASHREMNTEAFF.